Each of the 8 T cell receptor beta chains below was sequenced from the same sample in a study of T cell changes during pregnancy in multiple sclerosis. Profiled with immunoSEQ multiplex PCR; TCRdb holds only in-frame clones, not every one. The sample shows 30,000 to 40,000 clones, around 90% of them seen only once. Sequencing was performed on CD4+ T cells from peripheral blood mononuclear cells, taken in the second trimester of pregnancy. Source of these receptors: a female donor with multiple sclerosis, enrolled in a pregnancy study.

This chain connects TRBV6-1 to TRBJ2-3; 9 bases map to TRBD1. Trimming cost V 6 bases and J 6 bases; bases outside gene matches: 10. Germline CDR1 MNHNS, CDR2 SASEGT. The CDR3 has 15 residues. CDR3 amino acids: CASRGQGFRWDTQYF. DNA for the CDR3: TGTGCCAGCAGGGGACAGGGTTTTAGGTGGGATACGCAGTATTTT.

In this sample, this clone turned up once. V is TRBV6-5 and J is TRBJ1-2; no definite D call. The V end lost 0 bases, the J end lost 2 bases, and 10 bases lay between the germline ends. Germline V gene sequence: CDR1 MNHEY, CDR2 SVGAGI. CDR3 size: 15 residues. For the CDR3, the DNA is TGTGCCAGCAGTTACTCCTTCGCGGGCAACTATGGCTACACCTTC. This translates into CASSYSFAGNYGYTF.

V usage is TRBV6-1 and J usage is TRBJ2-2; the D gene is possibly TRBD1 (6 bases). V shed 6 bases and J shed 1 base, with 12 bases lying between them. The CDR3 contains 15 residues. Germline V lookup: CDR1 MNHNS, CDR2 SASEGT. The CDR3 nucleotides read TGTGCCAGCAGCATTACGACAGGGAACACCGGGGAGCTGTTTTTT. Translating it yields CASSITTGNTGELFF.

The gene calls are TRBV4-3 and TRBJ1-6, with D unclear. CDR3 length equals 17 residues. V gave up 0 bases and J gave up 0 bases, with 9 bases separating them. Germline assignment: CDR1 LGHNA and CDR2 YSLEER. The CDR3 coding sequence is TGCGCCAGCAGCCAAGATTACGGGAGCTCCTATAATTCACCCCTCCACTTT. Translating it yields CASSQDYGSSYNSPLHF.

The chain combines TRBV5-4 with TRBJ1-2, with TRBD1 matching 10 bases. Losses at the gene ends were 4 bases for V and 8 bases for J; bases not matched to a gene: 5. The CDR3 covers 13 residues. Germline V gene sequence: CDR1 SGHNT, CDR2 YYREEE (reference sequence). The CDR3 region is CASSNDRGLGYTF. CDR3 DNA sequence: TGTGCCAGCAGCAACGACAGGGGGCTCGGCTACACCTTC.

The chain combines TRBV19 with TRBJ1-1; no clear D. V lost 2 bases to trimming and J lost 5 bases, with 15 bases between them. This CDR3 is 15 amino acids long. Germline-derived CDR1 and CDR2 are LNHDA and SQIVND (reference sequence). In DNA, the CDR3 is TGTGCCAGTAGTATAATAGGAGGAAGAAGGACTGAAGCTTTCTTT. Its protein product is CASSIIGGRRTEAFF.

J is TRBJ2-2 and V is TRBV5-1, with D possibly matching TRBD1 (6 bases). The germline V and J ends were trimmed by 0 bases and 4 bases, with 13 bases remaining between them. Germline CDR1 reads SGHRS; CDR2 reads YFSETQ. CDR3 length: 16 residues. CDR3 protein: CASSLDGGASTGELFF. CDR3 nucleotide sequence: TGCGCCAGCAGCTTGGATGGGGGCGCCAGCACCGGGGAGCTGTTTTTT.

A few counts support this clone. The chain uses TRBV11-3 and TRBJ2-1; a weak D match, TRBD2 (7 bases). The CDR3 contains 14 residues. Germline assignment: CDR1 SGHNT and CDR2 YENEEA. V gave up 3 bases and J gave up 8 bases, with 14 bases separating them. CDR3 in amino acids: CASSFEVGGDEQFF. DNA of the CDR3: TGTGCCAGCAGCTTCGAAGTAGGGGGGGATGAGCAGTTCTTC.